These T cell receptor beta chains were read from a single sample in a study of T cell responses to AZD1222 COVID-19 vaccine. Method: immunoSEQ multiplex PCR; TCRdb's copy keeps in-frame clones and lacks some. The top ten hold 4.5% to 5% of the sample, which has about 94,000 clones, about 85% seen once. The specimen comprised peripheral blood, sampled 28 days after the second AZD1222 dose. The receptors originated from an adult who received the AZD1222 COVID-19 vaccine. The CDR3 runs from the conserved cysteine through the conserved F or W. Fields, in order: clone size, J gene, D gene, V gene, CDR3 DNA, CDR3 protein. The D gene is left open where the match is weak. The size entry is marked missing in some rows and otherwise reads once, few, many or a size class.

size: .
J: TRBJ2-3
D: .
V: TRBV14
DNA: TGTGCCAGCAGCCAGGATGGGGTTTTGGCAAATACGCAGTATTTT
CDR3: CASSQDGVLANTQYF

size: .
J: TRBJ1-1
D: .
V: TRBV30
DNA: TGTGCCTGGAGTAGGGTGGGGACGTCCACTGAAGCTTTCTTT
CDR3: CAWSRVGTSTEAFF

size: .
J: TRBJ2-2
D: .
V: TRBV6-4
DNA: TGTGCCAGCAGTGACCCCACCGGGGAGCTGTTTTTT
CDR3: CASSDPTGELFF

size: .
J: TRBJ2-3
D: TRBD2
V: TRBV2
DNA: TGTGCCAGCAGGCGGACTAGCGGGGGGATCCACACAGATACGCAGTATTTT
CDR3: CASRRTSGGIHTDTQYF

size: .
J: TRBJ1-5
D: TRBD1
V: TRBV7-8
DNA: TGTGCCAGCAGCTTATCCGGGACAGGGTCTATTCAGCCCCAGCATTTT
CDR3: CASSLSGTGSIQPQHF

size: .
J: TRBJ1-6
D: .
V: TRBV12-3/TRBV12-4
DNA: TGTGCCAGCAGGACTGCCCAGGGTTCACCCCTCCACTTT
CDR3: CASRTAQGSPLHF

size: once
J: TRBJ2-5
D: TRBD1
V: TRBV5-6
DNA: TGTGCCAGCAGCTCCGACAGGGGGCGCGTGGAGACCCAGTACTTC
CDR3: CASSSDRGRVETQYF

size: .
J: TRBJ1-5
D: .
V: TRBV27
DNA: TGTGCCAGCAGTTTATCGGGGGTCCATCAGCCCCAGCATTTT
CDR3: CASSLSGVHQPQHF

size: .
J: TRBJ2-7
D: .
V: TRBV11-2
DNA: TGTGCCAGCAGCTTATACCATAGGGAGTACGAGCAGTACTTC
CDR3: CASSLYHREYEQYF

size: .
J: TRBJ2-7
D: TRBD2
V: TRBV6-5
DNA: TGTGCCAGCAGTTCCTCCGGGACTAGCTCCTACGAGCAGTACTTC
CDR3: CASSSSGTSSYEQYF

size: .
J: TRBJ1-3
D: .
V: TRBV28
DNA: TGTGCCAGCTTTACACAAGGGGGCTCTGGAAACACCATATATTTT
CDR3: CASFTQGGSGNTIYF

size: .
J: TRBJ1-2
D: .
V: TRBV5-1
DNA: TGCGCCAGCAGCTTGGCCGTCGGCGGCTCCTATGGCTACACCTTC
CDR3: CASSLAVGGSYGYTF

size: .
J: TRBJ2-7
D: .
V: TRBV27
DNA: TGTGCCAGCATGCCCCAGGGCTTTTTTCGGGACGAGCAGTACTTC
CDR3: CASMPQGFFRDEQYF

size: .
J: TRBJ1-2
D: TRBD1
V: TRBV28
DNA: TGTGCCAGCAGTGAAGGATACCAGGGGGCGAGAGGCTACACCTTC
CDR3: CASSEGYQGARGYTF

size: once
J: TRBJ2-5
D: .
V: TRBV4-1
DNA: TGCGCCAGCAGCCAAGCCCCTGAAGGGGGGACCCAGTACTTC
CDR3: CASSQAPEGGTQYF

size: once
J: TRBJ1-5
D: .
V: TRBV6-2/TRBV6-3
DNA: TGTGCCAGCAGTTACGGGGGGGTCGGCAATCAGCCCCAGCATTTT
CDR3: CASSYGGVGNQPQHF

size: .
J: TRBJ1-3
D: .
V: TRBV28
DNA: TGTGCCAGCAGCTCACCAGGACAGTTCTCTGGAAACACCATATATTTT
CDR3: CASSSPGQFSGNTIYF

size: .
J: TRBJ1-1
D: TRBD1
V: TRBV4-2
DNA: TGTGCCAGCAGCCAAGGTGGGACAGCTATTGAAGCTTTCTTT
CDR3: CASSQGGTAIEAFF

size: .
J: TRBJ1-1
D: .
V: TRBV5-1
DNA: TGCGCCAGCAGCCAAAGCACCAGGCAGCTGAACACTGAAGCTTTCTTT
CDR3: CASSQSTRQLNTEAFF

size: .
J: TRBJ1-3
D: .
V: TRBV4-1
DNA: TGCGCCAGCAGCCAAGAAGGAAGAAGCAGGGGACGTCTCGCGTCTGGAAACACCATATATTTT
CDR3: CASSQEGRSRGRLASGNTIYF

size: .
J: TRBJ1-6
D: .
V: TRBV10-3
DNA: TGTGCCATCGGCAAGGAGCCTCATTCACCCCTCCACTTT
CDR3: CAIGKEPHSPLHF

size: .
J: TRBJ2-2
D: TRBD2
V: TRBV24-1
DNA: TGTGCCACCAGTGATCGGACTAGCGAGAACACCGGGGAGCTGTTTTTT
CDR3: CATSDRTSENTGELFF

size: few
J: TRBJ1-1
D: .
V: TRBV23-1
DNA: TGCGCCAGCAGTCAATGGTTAAAGGACGGCATGAACACTGAAGCTTTCTTT
CDR3: CASSQWLKDGMNTEAFF

size: .
J: TRBJ2-2
D: .
V: TRBV19
DNA: TGTGCCAGTAGTATAGGTGGCGGACAGATAAGCGGGGAGCTGTTTTTT
CDR3: CASSIGGGQISGELFF

size: .
J: TRBJ1-4
D: .
V: TRBV19
DNA: TGTGCCAGTAGTAACAGGGAGGCGAATGAAAAACTGTTTTTT
CDR3: CASSNREANEKLFF

size: .
J: TRBJ1-5
D: .
V: TRBV7-8
DNA: TGTGCCAGCAGCTTAACTGGAGATCCACTATATCAGCCCCAGCATTTT
CDR3: CASSLTGDPLYQPQHF

size: few
J: TRBJ2-7
D: .
V: TRBV6-5
DNA: TGTGCCAGCAGTTACGGGGTAGGCGCGTCCGAGCAGTACTTC
CDR3: CASSYGVGASEQYF

size: .
J: TRBJ2-5
D: .
V: TRBV7-8
DNA: TGTGCCAGCAGGATCGGGGTCCAAGAGACCCAGTACTTC
CDR3: CASRIGVQETQYF

size: .
J: TRBJ2-3
D: .
V: TRBV5-1
DNA: TGCGCCAGCAGCTTTTCTGCTAGCGGACAAGGGGGGGATACGCAGTATTTT
CDR3: CASSFSASGQGGDTQYF

size: once
J: TRBJ2-1
D: TRBD1
V: TRBV11-2
DNA: TGTGCCAGCAGCTGGCAGGGACAGGGCTCCTACAATGAGCAGTTCTTC
CDR3: CASSWQGQGSYNEQFF

size: .
J: TRBJ1-5
D: TRBD1
V: TRBV19
DNA: TGTGCCAGTAGTCCGCGGGACAGCTGGAGCATAGGGAGCAATCAGCCCCAGCATTTT
CDR3: CASSPRDSWSIGSNQPQHF

size: once
J: TRBJ1-5
D: .
V: TRBV7-2
DNA: TGTGCCAGCACGAGGGACCTGAATCAGCCCCAGCATTTT
CDR3: CASTRDLNQPQHF